This T cell receptor (beta chain) stems from a study of blood T cell repertoires in COVID-19. As for the study in general: Samples taken during acute and convalescent COVID-19 were collected in the United States, Italy and Spain. PBMCs, B-cell-depleted T cells, or T cells provided the cDNA or gDNA that made up the material.

As regards this clone: Other DNA sequences from this sample encode an identical CDR3 as well.

Methods used by the authors: Estimation of nucleated cell counts relied on the amplification of reference gene primers. Data came from immunoSEQ multiplex PCR; TCRdb stores just in-frame clones and leaves some out. The DNA gave D and trimming, while V, J and clone size come from that table. The profile shows 160,000 or so clones, approximately 84% of them singletons. The CDR3 has 12 amino acids. Germline V CDR1 and CDR2: SNHLY, FYNNEI. The V gene lost 6 bases and the J gene lost 2 bases, with 7 bases spanning the gap. This sequence was found in a man aged 35-49 years with acute or convalescent COVID-19. The rearrangement uses TRBV2 and TRBJ1-1, with D perhaps TRBD1 (6 bases). The sequenced sample was peripheral blood. CDR3 region: CASRTGNTEAFF. The CDR3 DNA sequence: TGTGCCAGCAGGACAGGTAACACTGAAGCTTTCTTT.